The present TCR beta chain was sequenced within a study of CD8 T cells in Susac syndrome. CDR1 and CDR2 from the germline V gene are MNHEY and SMNVEV (reference sequence). V was cut by 6 bases and J by 2 bases, with 11 bases left in between. This CDR3 has 13 residues. A quantity of about 0.5 to 1 ug RNA underwent reverse transcription using random hexamers. With immunoSEQ multiplex PCR, TCR beta CDR3 was amplified across 54 Vbeta and 13 Jbeta. TCRdb redid the calling of the immunoSEQ multiplex PCR reads with MiXCR, one entry per CDR3 protein. The sample carries about 80,000 distinct CDR3 sequences, 91% recorded once.

The origin of this receptor is a human donor with multiple sclerosis. The chain is built from TRBV27 and TRBJ2-7; D gene ambiguous. The sample was CD8+ T cells from PBMCs. DNA for the CDR3: TGTGCCAGCAGGAACGGTTATACCTACGAGCAGTACTTC. Residues: CASRNGYTYEQYF.